This T cell receptor beta chain was captured by sequencing in a study of T-cell memory formation after mild COVID-19. As concerns this clonotype: No antigen is known for it.

Germline values: CDR1 SEHNR, CDR2 FQNEAQ (reference sequence). V lost 6 bases, J lost 0 bases, and 9 bases lay in between. The length of the CDR3 is 14 residues. TCRdb reprocessed the 5' RACE reads with MiXCR, giving one entry per CDR3 protein. The repertoire holds 70,000 to 100,000 distinct CDR3 sequences, with about 13% as singletons. General study results and limits: Whether day 37 second-wave clones are SARS-CoV-2-specific was not confirmed.

This TCR was recovered from an adult woman who had mild COVID-19 (a few samples of this study predate the infection). Cell type and time point are not known. The sequenced sample was PBMCs or a T cell subset sorted from them (not recorded which). The chain combines TRBV7-9 with TRBJ2-1; D is uncertain. CDR3 in amino acids: CASSERSSYNEQFF. The CDR3 nucleotides read TGTGCCAGCAGTGAGCGATCCTCCTACAATGAGCAGTTCTTC. The entire variable domain, with the rest obtained from reference TRBV7-9 and TRBJ2-1, is as follows: DTGVSQNPRHKITKRGQNVTFRCDPISEHNRLYWYRQTLGQGPEFLTYFQNEAQLEKSRLLSDRFSAERPKGSFSTLEIQRTEQGDSAMYLCASSERSSYNEQFFGPGTRLTVL.